The rows below give T cell receptor beta chains drawn from one sample of a study of T cell changes during pregnancy in multiple sclerosis. TCRdb's table, derived via immunoSEQ multiplex PCR, lists solely in-frame clones and lacks some. The data contain about 85,000 clones, about 89% of them singletons. The sample was peripheral blood, taken in the first trimester of pregnancy. The receptor source for this set is a female donor with multiple sclerosis, enrolled in a pregnancy study. Both conserved end residues are part of each CDR3. A D gene is named only where the DNA matches it firmly. The size field is filled for only some rows; it gives once, few, many or a size class.

>TRBD2|TRBV7-3|TRBJ2-1|-
CASSLGLAGVFDEQFF
TGTGCCAGCAGCCTCGGACTAGCGGGAGTCTTTGATGAGCAGTTCTTC
>-|TRBV27|TRBJ1-2|-
CASSLAPTGTFYGYTF
TGTGCCAGCAGTTTAGCCCCGACAGGAACCTTTTATGGCTACACCTTC
>TRBD1|TRBV5-8|TRBJ2-7|-
CASRARDRTYEQYF
TGTGCCAGCAGGGCCCGGGACAGGACCTACGAGCAGTACTTC
>-|TRBV19|TRBJ2-1|-
CASSIKTGGHEQFF
TGTGCCAGTAGTATCAAGACGGGGGGCCATGAGCAGTTCTTC
>-|TRBV19|TRBJ2-5|-
CASSGQYGETQYF
TGTGCCAGTAGCGGACAGTACGGAGAGACCCAGTACTTC
>-|TRBV6-1|TRBJ1-1|-
CASSEGQAWVNTEAFF
TGTGCCAGCAGTGAAGGACAGGCTTGGGTGAACACTGAAGCTTTCTTT
>-|TRBV21-1|TRBJ2-3|-
CASPRLAGAPDTQYF
TGTGCCAGCCCTAGATTGGCAGGGGCGCCCGATACGCAGTATTTT
>TRBD2|TRBV7-3|TRBJ2-1|once
CASSLRIAGGGEQFF
TGTGCCAGCAGCTTGCGGATAGCGGGAGGTGGTGAGCAGTTCTTC
>TRBD2|TRBV5-1|TRBJ2-3|-
CASRNSGRTDTQYF
TGCGCCAGCAGAAATAGCGGGCGCACAGATACGCAGTATTTT
>TRBD1|TRBV9|TRBJ1-6|-
CASSGTGSPLHF
TGTGCCAGCAGCGGGACAGGGTCACCCCTCCACTTT
>TRBD2|TRBV5-6|TRBJ2-4|-
CASIARAGVENIQYF
TGTGCCAGCATCGCCCGAGCGGGAGTAGAGAACATTCAGTACTTC
>-|TRBV19|TRBJ2-7|-
CASSIGHSYEQYF
TGTGCCAGTAGTATTGGACATTCCTACGAGCAGTACTTC
>-|TRBV6-1|TRBJ2-1|-
CASVNGMWDEQFF
TGTGCCAGCGTCAACGGGATGTGGGATGAGCAGTTCTTC
>-|TRBV5-1|TRBJ1-4|-
CASSLLPGDEKLFF
TGCGCCAGCAGCTTGCTCCCAGGGGATGAAAAACTGTTTTTT
>TRBD2|TRBV6-5|TRBJ2-3|-
CASSYRSSGESDTQYF
TGTGCCAGCAGTTACAGGTCTAGCGGGGAATCAGATACGCAGTATTTT
>-|TRBV12-5|TRBJ2-1|-
CASGLGWAGESEQFF
TGTGCTAGTGGTTTGGGTTGGGCAGGGGAAAGTGAGCAGTTCTTC
>-|TRBV7-3|TRBJ2-2|-
CASSLRGPGELFF
TGTGCCAGCAGCTTAAGAGGTCCCGGGGAGCTGTTTTTT
>TRBD2|TRBV7-9|TRBJ2-1|-
CASGVGLAGAPVNNEQFF
TGTGCCAGCGGCGTGGGGCTAGCGGGAGCACCGGTGAACAATGAGCAGTTCTTC
>-|TRBV10-3|TRBJ2-7|few
CAISEQYEQYF
TGTGCCATCAGTGAACAGTACGAGCAGTACTTC
>TRBD2|TRBV6-5|TRBJ2-1|-
CASSYAGLANNEQFF
TGTGCCAGCAGTTACGCAGGACTAGCAAACAATGAGCAGTTCTTC
>-|TRBV7-2|TRBJ2-1|-
CASLIAAGVNEQFF
TGTGCCAGCCTCATCGCGGCAGGGGTCAATGAGCAGTTCTTC
>TRBD2|TRBV5-6|TRBJ2-7|-
CASSLTSGAPFEQYF
TGTGCCAGCAGCTTGACTAGCGGGGCCCCTTTCGAGCAGTACTTC
>TRBD1|TRBV5-6|TRBJ1-2|-
CASSLTDRGPSYTF
TGTGCCAGCAGCTTAACGGACAGGGGGCCGAGCTACACCTTC
>-|TRBV6-4|TRBJ1-6|-
CASSGRQIYNSPLHF
TGTGCCAGCAGTGGCAGACAAATATATAATTCACCCCTCCACTTT
>-|TRBV6-5|TRBJ2-7|-
CASSRHSPQDSEQYF
TGTGCCAGCAGTAGACATTCGCCGCAGGACTCCGAGCAGTACTTC
>-|TRBV10-3|TRBJ1-2|-
CAISTTRTGTINYGYTF
TGTGCCATCAGCACTACGCGAACAGGGACCATTAACTATGGCTACACCTTC
>-|TRBV5-1|TRBJ2-3|-
CASSLPAGSDTQYF
TGCGCCAGCAGCCTCCCCGCGGGGTCAGATACGCAGTATTTT
>-|TRBV5-5|TRBJ1-1|-
CASSSVNTEAFF
TGTGCCAGCAGTTCCGTAAACACTGAAGCTTTCTTT
>TRBD1|TRBV2|TRBJ2-2|-
CASRGQGYTGELFF
TGTGCCAGCAGGGGACAGGGATACACCGGGGAGCTGTTTTTT
>-|TRBV5-4|TRBJ2-2|-
CASRRDRANTGELFF
TGTGCCAGCAGGCGGGACAGAGCGAACACCGGGGAGCTGTTTTTT
>TRBD1|TRBV9|TRBJ2-7|-
CASSEGPRGPTSEQYF
TGTGCCAGCAGCGAGGGGCCAAGGGGGCCAACCAGTGAGCAGTACTTC
>-|TRBV5-5|TRBJ2-5|-
CASSSGTAIPGAQYF
TGTGCCAGCAGCTCGGGGACAGCGATACCGGGGGCCCAGTACTTC
>TRBD1|TRBV4-1|TRBJ1-1|-
CASSPGQGTTEAFF
TGCGCCAGCAGCCCCGGACAGGGGACCACTGAAGCTTTCTTT
>-|TRBV27|TRBJ2-3|-
CASSPNTDTQYF
TGTGCCAGCAGCCCAAACACAGATACGCAGTATTTT
>TRBD2|TRBV5-8|TRBJ2-7|-
CASSWGLDGGEQYF
TGTGCCAGCAGTTGGGGACTAGACGGGGGCGAGCAGTACTTC
>TRBD2|TRBV5-4|TRBJ2-1|once
CASSLTSGDNEQFF
TGTGCCAGCAGCCTAACTAGCGGGGACAATGAGCAGTTCTTC
>TRBD2|TRBV9|TRBJ2-1|-
CASSVGTSGAYNEQFF
TGTGCCAGCAGCGTAGGGACTAGCGGGGCTTACAATGAGCAGTTCTTC
>TRBD2|TRBV7-2|TRBJ2-7|-
CASRVSGGSYEQYF
TGTGCCAGCAGAGTTAGCGGGGGCTCCTACGAGCAGTACTTC
>-|TRBV9|TRBJ1-6|-
CASSVEVGARSPLHF
TGTGCCAGCAGCGTAGAGGTAGGGGCGCGGTCACCCCTCCACTTT
>-|TRBV4-3|TRBJ2-1|-
CASSQLEGANEQFF
TGCGCCAGCAGCCAGCTGGAAGGGGCCAATGAGCAGTTCTTC
>TRBD2|TRBV27|TRBJ2-7|-
CASSSAGEGTYEQYF
TGTGCCAGCAGCTCAGCGGGAGAGGGTACCTACGAGCAGTACTTC
>TRBD1|TRBV18|TRBJ2-7|-
CASSAGTGSDEQYF
TGTGCCAGCTCAGCTGGGACAGGCTCCGACGAGCAGTACTTC
>TRBD1|TRBV28|TRBJ1-2|-
CASSLPTGGYGYTF
TGTGCCAGCAGTTTACCTACAGGGGGATATGGCTACACCTTC
>-|TRBV25-1|TRBJ1-3|-
CASSEYADPGWPGNTIYF
TGTGCCAGCAGTGAATATGCGGATCCTGGATGGCCTGGAAACACCATATATTTT
>-|TRBV9|TRBJ2-1|-
CASSVDLRDYNEQFF
TGTGCCAGCAGCGTAGATCTGCGGGACTACAATGAGCAGTTCTTC
>TRBD1|TRBV7-2|TRBJ1-2|-
CASSRTGNYGYTF
TGTGCCAGCAGCCGGACAGGGAACTATGGCTACACCTTC
>-|TRBV5-4|TRBJ2-3|-
CASSRLPGAASTDTQYF
TGTGCCAGCAGCAGACTGCCGGGAGCGGCTAGCACAGATACGCAGTATTTT
>-|TRBV5-1|TRBJ2-1|-
CASSETRIDEQFF
TGCGCCAGCAGCGAAACTAGAATCGATGAGCAGTTCTTC
>TRBD2|TRBV4-2|TRBJ2-6|-
CASSQVMVAGPSGANVLTF
TGTGCCAGCAGCCAAGTAATGGTAGCGGGTCCCTCTGGGGCCAACGTCCTGACTTTC
>-|TRBV11-3|TRBJ2-3|-
CASSLGTGESTDTQYF
TGTGCCAGCAGCTTAGGAACGGGGGAAAGCACAGATACGCAGTATTTT
>TRBD2|TRBV19|TRBJ2-7|-
CASSTLLTSGTYEQYF
TGTGCCAGTAGTACGCTCCTGACTAGCGGGACCTACGAGCAGTACTTC
>-|TRBV25-1|TRBJ1-2|many
CASSESENYGYTF
TGTGCCAGCAGTGAATCGGAGAACTATGGCTACACCTTC
>-|TRBV5-8|TRBJ1-2|-
CASSFYGSGVNYGYTF
TGTGCCAGCAGCTTCTACGGGTCGGGAGTTAACTATGGCTACACCTTC
>-|TRBV28|TRBJ2-7|-
CATTGVWRVYEQYF
TGTGCCACTACCGGAGTTTGGCGCGTCTACGAGCAGTACTTC
>TRBD1|TRBV28|TRBJ1-5|-
CASNDRGFGYSNQPQHF
TGTGCCAGCAATGACAGGGGGTTTGGGTATAGCAATCAGCCCCAGCATTTT
>-|TRBV4-2|TRBJ1-5|many
CASSSRHPLGYQPQHF
TGTGCCAGCAGCTCTCGACACCCTTTAGGATATCAGCCCCAGCATTTT
>TRBD1|TRBV19|TRBJ2-1|-
CASSIPGQRSNEQFF
TGTGCCAGTAGTATTCCGGGACAGAGGTCCAATGAGCAGTTCTTC